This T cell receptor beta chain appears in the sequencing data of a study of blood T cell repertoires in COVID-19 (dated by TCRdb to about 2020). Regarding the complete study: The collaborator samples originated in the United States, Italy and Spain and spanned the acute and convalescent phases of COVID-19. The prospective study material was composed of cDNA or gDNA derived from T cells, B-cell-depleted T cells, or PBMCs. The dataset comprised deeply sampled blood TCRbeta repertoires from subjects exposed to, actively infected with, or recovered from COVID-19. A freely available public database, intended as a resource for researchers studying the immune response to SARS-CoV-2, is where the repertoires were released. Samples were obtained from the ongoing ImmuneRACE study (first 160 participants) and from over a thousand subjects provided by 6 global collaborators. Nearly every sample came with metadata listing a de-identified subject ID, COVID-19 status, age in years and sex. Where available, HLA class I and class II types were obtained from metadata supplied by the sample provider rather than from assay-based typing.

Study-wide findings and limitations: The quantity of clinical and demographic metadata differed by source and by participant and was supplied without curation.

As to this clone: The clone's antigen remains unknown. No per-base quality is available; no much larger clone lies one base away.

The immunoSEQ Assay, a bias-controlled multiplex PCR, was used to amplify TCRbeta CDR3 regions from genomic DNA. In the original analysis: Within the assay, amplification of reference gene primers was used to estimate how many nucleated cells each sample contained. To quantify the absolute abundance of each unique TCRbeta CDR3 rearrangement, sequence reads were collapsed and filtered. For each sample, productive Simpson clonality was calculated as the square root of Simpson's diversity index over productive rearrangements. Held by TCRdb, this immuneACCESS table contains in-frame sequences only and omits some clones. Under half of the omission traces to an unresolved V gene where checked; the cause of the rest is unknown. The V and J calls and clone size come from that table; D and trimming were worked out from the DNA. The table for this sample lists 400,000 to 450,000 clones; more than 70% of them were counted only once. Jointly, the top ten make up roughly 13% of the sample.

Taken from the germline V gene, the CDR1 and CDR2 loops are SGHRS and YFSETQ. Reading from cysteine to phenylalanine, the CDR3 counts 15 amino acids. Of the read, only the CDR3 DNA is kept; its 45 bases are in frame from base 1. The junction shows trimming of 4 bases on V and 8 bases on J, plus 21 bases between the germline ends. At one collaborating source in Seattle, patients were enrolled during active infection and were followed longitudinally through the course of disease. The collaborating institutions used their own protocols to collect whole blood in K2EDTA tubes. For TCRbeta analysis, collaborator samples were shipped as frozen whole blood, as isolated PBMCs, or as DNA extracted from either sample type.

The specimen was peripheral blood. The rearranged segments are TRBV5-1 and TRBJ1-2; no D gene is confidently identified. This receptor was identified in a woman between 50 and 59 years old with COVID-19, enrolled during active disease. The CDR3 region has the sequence CASSPRPEGVRGYTF. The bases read TGCGCCAGCAGCCCACGTCCGGAAGGAGTGAGGGGCTACACCTTC.